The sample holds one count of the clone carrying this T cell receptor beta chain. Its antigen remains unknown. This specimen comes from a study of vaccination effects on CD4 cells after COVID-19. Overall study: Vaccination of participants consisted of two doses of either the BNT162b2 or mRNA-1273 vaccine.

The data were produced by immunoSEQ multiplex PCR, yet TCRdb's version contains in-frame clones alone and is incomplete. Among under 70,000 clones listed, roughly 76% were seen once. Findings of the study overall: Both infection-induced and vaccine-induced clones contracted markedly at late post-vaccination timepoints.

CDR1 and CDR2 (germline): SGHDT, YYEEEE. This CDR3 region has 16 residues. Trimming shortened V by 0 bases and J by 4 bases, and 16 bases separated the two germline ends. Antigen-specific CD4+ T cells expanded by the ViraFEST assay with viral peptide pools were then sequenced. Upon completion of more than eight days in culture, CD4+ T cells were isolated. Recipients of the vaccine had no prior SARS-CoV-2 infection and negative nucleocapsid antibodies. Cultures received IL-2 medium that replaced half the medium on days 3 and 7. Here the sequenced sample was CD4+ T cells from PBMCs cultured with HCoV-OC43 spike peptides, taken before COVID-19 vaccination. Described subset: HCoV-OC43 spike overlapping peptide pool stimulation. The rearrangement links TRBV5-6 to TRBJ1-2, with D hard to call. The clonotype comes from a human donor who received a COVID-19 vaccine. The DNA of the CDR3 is TGTGCCAGCAGCTTGGGGACGGCCCTTCATAGCTATGGCTACACCTTC. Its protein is CASSLGTALHSYGYTF.